One sample yielded the 32 T cell receptor beta chains listed below, sequenced in a study of blood T cells in healthy people across ages. Together with a sample-barcoded 5' primer, a J-beta primer mix was included in a second PCR lasting roughly 6 to 12 cycles. TCRdb processed the 5' RACE reads anew with MiXCR; each CDR3 protein has one entry. The sample lists 600,000 to 900,000 distinct CDR3 sequences; around 25% were seen once. These records were also assigned to another study, of T cells of mothers and their children.

Sequencing used blood. These receptor sequences come from a boy between 10 and 17 years old in good health.

The table lists this clonotype with a few counts. V and J are TRBV6-2 or TRBV6-3 and TRBJ2-7; D gene ambiguous. V was shortened by 0 bases and J by 2 bases, with 11 bases between the two germline ends. Germline V CDR1 and CDR2: MNHEY, SVGEGT. This CDR3 contains 15 residues. The CDR3 DNA follows: TGTGCCAGCAGTTACTCCACACAGCCGGCCTACGAGCAGTACTTC. Translated: CASSYSTQPAYEQYF.

The chain combines TRBV15 with TRBJ1-5; perhaps TRBD1 as D (5 bases). The germline gives CDR1 LNHNV, CDR2 YYDKDF (reference sequence). Trimming removed 6 bases from V and 3 bases from J, with 18 bases in between. There are 16 residues in the CDR3. In DNA form, the CDR3 reads TGTGCCACCAGTCTATGGGGACGGGAGAACAATCAGCCCCAGCATTTT. It yields the protein CATSLWGRENNQPQHF.

The chain uses TRBV20-1 and TRBJ1-2; 7 bases are a match to TRBD1. The V segment lost 5 bases and the J segment 4 bases; nucleotides outside the gene matches: 13. CDR1 is DFQATT and CDR2 is SNEGSKA in the germline V gene (reference sequence). The CDR3 is made up of 15 amino acids. The CDR3 DNA follows: TGCAGTGCTCAAACAAGGGGGCAGGACGTCTATGGCTACACCTTC. Translating it yields CSAQTRGQDVYGYTF.

This clonotype occurred a few times. The rearrangement links TRBV28 to TRBJ2-4, with D perhaps given as TRBD1 or TRBD2 (5 bases each). Germline values: CDR1 MDHEN, CDR2 SYDVKM. V was clipped by 5 bases and J by 0 bases, with 11 bases between them. This CDR3 has 15 residues. CDR3 sequence (DNA): TGTGCCAGCAGTCCCCCCGGGACAGCCAAAAACATTCAGTACTTC. As protein: CASSPPGTAKNIQYF.

The J gene is TRBJ1-2, the V gene TRBV5-5; D is perhaps TRBD1 (5 bases). The CDR3 consists of 13 residues. Germline V CDR1 and CDR2: SGHKS, YYEKEE (reference sequence). V lost 0 bases and J lost 6, with 9 bases in between. DNA of the CDR3: TGTGCCAGCAGCTTGGCCTTAGGGGATGGCTACACCTTC. Its translation is CASSLALGDGYTF. Variable domain in full (rest from reference TRBV5-5 and TRBJ1-2): DAGVTQSPTHLIKTRGQQVTLRCSPISGHKSVSWYQQVLGQGPQFIFQYYEKEERGRGNFPDRFSARQFPNYSSELNVNALLLGDSALYLCASSLALGDGYTFGSGTRLTVV.

The gene calls are TRBV29-1 and TRBJ2-7; D is unresolved. The germline V gene has CDR1 SQVTM and CDR2 ANQGSEA. This CDR3 spans 11 amino acids. The V end was cut by 5 bases, the J end by 0 bases, with 5 bases between. The CDR3: CSVQISYEQYF. The CDR3 coding sequence is TGCAGCGTTCAGATCTCCTACGAGCAGTACTTC.

The sample holds a few counts of this clonotype. The CDR3 region is CASREAGAGTQYF. For the CDR3, the DNA is TGTGCCAGCAGGGAGGCGGGGGCTGGTACGCAGTATTTT. V gene TRBV2 combines with J gene TRBJ2-3; perhaps TRBD2 as D (7 bases). V gave up 6 bases and J gave up 8 bases, with 15 bases separating them. The germline V gene has CDR1 SNHLY and CDR2 FYNNEI. The CDR3 totals 13 residues. Based on the CDR3 plus reference TRBV2 and TRBJ2-3, the full variable domain is EPEVTQTPSHQVTQMGQEVILRCVPISNHLYFYWYRQILGQKVEFLVSFYNNEISEKSEIFDDQFSVERPDGSNFTLKIRSTKLEDSAMYFCASREAGAGTQYFGPGTRLTVL.

There are a few counts of this clonotype. V gene TRBV6-1 combines with J gene TRBJ2-5, with D uncertain. Germline lookup yields CDR1 MNHNS and CDR2 SASEGT. The CDR3 contains 13 residues. V lost 7 bases and J lost 0, with 9 bases in between. The CDR3 region is CASTGRNQETQYF. The CDR3 nucleotides are TGTGCCAGCACGGGCAGGAACCAAGAGACCCAGTACTTC.

The rearrangement links TRBV20-1 to TRBJ2-3; unclear D gene. Trimming shortened V by 4 bases and J by 2 bases, and 7 bases separated the two germline ends. The CDR3 covers 12 residues. Germline values: CDR1 DFQATT, CDR2 SNEGSKA (reference sequence). In DNA form, the CDR3 reads TGCAGTGCTAAACAAAACACAGATACGCAGTATTTT. Its protein product is CSAKQNTDTQYF.

The chain uses TRBV29-1 and TRBJ2-6, with D uncertain. V was pared by 6 bases and J by 0 bases, with 12 bases between. CDR1 is SQVTM and CDR2 is ANQGSEA in the germline V gene. The CDR3 has 15 residues. The chain's CDR3 is CSVLTRSSGANVLTF. Written as DNA, the CDR3 is TGCAGCGTGTTAACACGGAGCTCTGGGGCCAACGTCCTGACTTTC.

This sequence joins TRBV9 and TRBJ1-2; D is unclear. The length of the CDR3 is 14 residues. Germline V gene data show CDR1 as SGDLS and CDR2 as YYNGEE. Trimming took 4 bases from V and 1 from J, leaving 11 bases between them. CDR3 protein: CASSTRGINYGYTF. CDR3 DNA sequence: TGTGCCAGCAGCACACGGGGAATTAACTATGGCTACACCTTC.

The chain carries TRBV5-5 and TRBJ2-1; no reliable D call. This CDR3 contains 12 residues. Germline CDR1 and CDR2: SGHKS and YYEKEE (reference sequence). V shed 3 bases and J shed 7 bases, with 8 bases lying between them. The CDR3 DNA sequence: TGTGCCAGCAGCTCCCCATGGAATGAGCAGTTCTTC. This encodes CASSSPWNEQFF.

V usage is TRBV12-3 or TRBV12-4 and J usage is TRBJ2-3; D not resolved. The ends were cut back, 8 bases at V and 4 bases at J, with 10 bases in the middle. The length of the CDR3 is 12 residues. CDR3 protein: CASGKLSDTQYF. The CDR3 DNA follows: TGTGCCAGCGGCAAGTTGTCAGATACGCAGTATTTT.

This clonotype was counted only a few times. The chain joins TRBV10-3 to TRBJ2-5; 9 bases are a match to TRBD2. V dropped 3 bases and J dropped 4; count of bases not matched to a gene: 9. This CDR3 is 16 amino acids long. Germline V gene lookup returns CDR1 ENHRY and CDR2 SYGVKD. The CDR3: CAISDVTSGVVETQYF. CDR3 DNA sequence: TGTGCCATCAGTGATGTGACTAGCGGTGTGGTAGAGACCCAGTACTTC.

In its sample, this clonotype was seen a few times. V gene TRBV28 combines with J gene TRBJ2-5; the D call may be TRBD1 or TRBD2 (6 bases each). The DNA matches TRBJ2-1 better at its end, which makes the J call doubtful. Germline loops: CDR1 MDHEN, CDR2 SYDVKM. There are 13 residues in the CDR3. CDR3 loop: CASSSGDTNEQFF. CDR3 sequence (DNA): TGTGCCAGCAGTTCGGGGGACACCAATGAGCAGTTCTTC.

Details on this clonotype: At one end, the junction sequence differs from germline, possibly due to a read error. The V and J genes are TRBV6-1 and TRBJ2-7; 7 bases align to TRBD1. There are 12 residues in the CDR3. Germline CDR1 MNHNS, CDR2 SASEGT. The CDR3 bases are TGTGCCAGCAGTGATGGGACAGCCATGGGGGACTTC. It encodes CASSDGTAMGDF.

The rearrangement uses TRBV14 and TRBJ1-6; no clear D gene. The germline CDR1 and CDR2 sequences are SGHDN and FVKESK. V lost 1 base and J lost 7, with 8 bases in between. The CDR3 is 14 amino acids. In DNA form, the CDR3 reads TGTGCCAGCAGCCAAGGTTTCTGGAATTCACCCCTCCACTTT. It is translated as CASSQGFWNSPLHF.

The J gene is TRBJ2-7, the V gene TRBV7-3; D possibly matches TRBD1 or TRBD2 (5 bases each). This CDR3 comprises 14 residues. The V and J ends lost 5 bases and 2 bases respectively, with 13 bases between them. The germline V gene encodes CDR1 SGHTA and CDR2 FQGTGA. The CDR3, as DNA: TGTGCCAGCAGCCCTGGGGACCCAACCTACGAGCAGTACTTC. Amino acids: CASSPGDPTYEQYF.

This clonotype occurred many times. This chain joins TRBV6-5 and TRBJ2-7; 9 bases line up with TRBD1. V shed 0 bases, J shed 5 bases, and the junction held 8 bases outside the gene matches. CDR1 MNHEY and CDR2 SVGAGI come from the germline V gene. This CDR3 is built from 16 residues. CDR3 coding DNA: TGTGCCAGCAGTTACTCGGGCGGGACAGGGTTCGACGAGCAGTACTTC. It translates to CASSYSGGTGFDEQYF.

The V and J genes are TRBV11-1 and TRBJ2-1; D may correspond to TRBD1 or TRBD2 (7 bases each). In germline, CDR1 is SGHAT, CDR2 FQDESV (reference sequence). V dropped 5 bases and J dropped 13 bases, with 18 bases sitting between them. This CDR3 comprises 13 residues. The DNA for the CDR3 is TGTGCCAGCAGCCCAGTGCAGGGGGGGATCCAGTTCTTC. This sequence encodes CASSPVQGGIQFF.

This clonotype was seen only a few times. This chain uses TRBV7-2 with TRBJ1-2; 11 positions agree with TRBD1. V lost 6 bases, J lost 3 bases, and 3 bases stayed unmatched. CDR3 size: 14 residues. Germline V gives CDR1 SGHTA, CDR2 FQGNSA. CDR3 sequence (DNA): TGTGCCAGCAGTTGGGGACAGGGGGACTATGGCTACACCTTC. Translation gives CASSWGQGDYGYTF.

The table lists this clonotype with many counts. The chain employs TRBV10-3 and TRBJ2-1; 8 nucleotides match TRBD2. V shed 3 bases and J 6 bases; nucleotides not matched to a gene: 10. The germline V gene has CDR1 ENHRY and CDR2 SYGVKD. The CDR3 loop spans 16 amino acids. The CDR3 DNA reads TGTGCCATCAGTGACCCCGGACTAGCTACAGCCAATGAGCAGTTCTTC. It is translated as CAISDPGLATANEQFF.

This clonotype was detected a few times. The rearrangement joins TRBV29-1 to TRBJ1-1; D call uncertain. Germline V gives CDR1 SQVTM, CDR2 ANQGSEA. The CDR3 loop spans 14 amino acids. The V and J ends lost 0 bases and 1 base respectively, with 9 bases between them. CDR3 DNA: TGCAGCGTTGAAGATCTCGCCCAGAACACTGAAGCTTTCTTT. It codes for CSVEDLAQNTEAFF.

The sample holds a few counts of this clonotype. V gene TRBV5-1 combines with J gene TRBJ2-5; the D is unclear. Near its end, the DNA agrees better with TRBJ2-1, so the J call may be wrong. CDR3 length: 14 amino acids. CDR1 is SGHRS, CDR2 YFSETQ, per germline. The CDR3 is CASSLGIPGNEQFF. For the CDR3, the DNA is TGCGCCAGCAGCTTGGGGATCCCTGGGAATGAGCAGTTCTTC.

In this sample, this clonotype turned up a few times. The chain carries TRBV27 and TRBJ2-3; 9 bases agree with TRBD2. J lost 2 bases, V lost 0 bases, and 9 bases had no gene match. The length of the CDR3 is 18 residues. The germline CDR1 and CDR2 sequences are MNHEY and SMNVEV (reference sequence). The CDR3 DNA reads as TGTGCCAGCAGTTTATCTCCACCTAGCGGGGATCACACAGATACGCAGTATTTT. It codes for CASSLSPPSGDHTDTQYF.

V is TRBV7-9 and J is TRBJ2-7, with 8 positions matching TRBD1. Germline CDR1 SEHNR, CDR2 FQNEAQ (reference sequence). CDR3 length equals 17 residues. Unmatched junction bases numbered 15, after V lost 2 bases and J lost 6 bases. CDR3 residues: CASSLPALTGGKSEQYF. DNA of the CDR3: TGTGCCAGCAGCTTACCCGCCCTAACAGGGGGAAAGAGCGAGCAGTACTTC. Full variable domain (missing parts from reference TRBV7-9 and TRBJ2-7): DTGVSQNPRHKITKRGQNVTFRCDPISEHNRLYWYRQTLGQGPEFLTYFQNEAQLEKSRLLSDRFSAERPKGSFSTLEIQRTEQGDSAMYLCASSLPALTGGKSEQYFGPGTRLTVT.

This clonotype occurred many times. This sequence joins TRBV7-9 and TRBJ2-7, with 7 positions matching TRBD1. CDR3 length equals 13 residues. Germline CDR1 reads SEHNR; CDR2 reads FQNEAQ (reference sequence). Trimming at V came to 4 bases and at J to 13 bases, leaving 13 bases not matched to a gene. The CDR3 is CASSSLRDSPTYF. The CDR3 DNA sequence: TGTGCCAGCAGCTCCCTACGGGACAGTCCGACCTACTTC.

The V call is TRBV4-2, the J call TRBJ1-2, with 11 positions matching TRBD1. The CDR3 is 15 residues long. Germline loops: CDR1 LGHNA, CDR2 YNFKEQ. With 2 bases clipped from V and 8 bases from J, the junction kept 7 bases outside the gene matches. CDR3 sequence reads: CASSQPGQGASGYTF. For the CDR3, the DNA is TGTGCCAGCAGCCAACCTGGACAGGGGGCTAGCGGCTACACCTTC.

This clonotype was detected only a few times. The chain recombines TRBV29-1 with TRBJ2-5; 7 nucleotides agree with TRBD1. Judging by the DNA end, TRBJ2-7 fits better; the J call may be wrong. Germline V gives CDR1 SQVTM, CDR2 ANQGSEA. This CDR3 is built from 13 residues. The CDR3 DNA reads as TGCAGCGTGGCGACAGGGAGCTCCTACGAGCAGTACTTC. Its translation: CSVATGSSYEQYF.

This clonotype turned up a few times. CDR3 coding DNA: TGTGCCATAGCGGGTTTAGGGGCCAACGTCCTGACTTTC. This sequence encodes CAIAGLGANVLTF. The genes are TRBV6-6 and TRBJ2-6, with 7 nucleotides matching TRBD2. CDR3 length equals 13 residues. Germline values: CDR1 MNHNY, CDR2 SVGAGI (reference sequence). J lost 4 bases, V lost 10 bases, and 4 bases had no gene match.

The chain joins TRBV6-1 to TRBJ2-5; TRBD1 matches 7 bases. Trimming at V came to 5 bases and at J to 1 base, leaving 7 bases not matched to a gene. In germline, CDR1 is MNHNS, CDR2 SASEGT. This CDR3 is built from 15 residues. In nucleotides, the CDR3 is TGTGCCAGCAGTAGGGACAGCTCGCTCCAAGAGACCCAGTACTTC. This codes for CASSRDSSLQETQYF.

The rearrangement uses TRBV27 and TRBJ1-4, with 8 bases identical to TRBD1. In germline, CDR1 is MNHEY, CDR2 SMNVEV (reference sequence). Losses at the gene ends were 7 bases for V and 4 bases for J; bases not matched to a gene: 5. This CDR3 has 14 amino acids. The CDR3 reads CASTRTGINEKLFF. As DNA, the CDR3 is TGTGCCAGCACCCGGACAGGGATTAATGAAAAACTGTTTTTT.